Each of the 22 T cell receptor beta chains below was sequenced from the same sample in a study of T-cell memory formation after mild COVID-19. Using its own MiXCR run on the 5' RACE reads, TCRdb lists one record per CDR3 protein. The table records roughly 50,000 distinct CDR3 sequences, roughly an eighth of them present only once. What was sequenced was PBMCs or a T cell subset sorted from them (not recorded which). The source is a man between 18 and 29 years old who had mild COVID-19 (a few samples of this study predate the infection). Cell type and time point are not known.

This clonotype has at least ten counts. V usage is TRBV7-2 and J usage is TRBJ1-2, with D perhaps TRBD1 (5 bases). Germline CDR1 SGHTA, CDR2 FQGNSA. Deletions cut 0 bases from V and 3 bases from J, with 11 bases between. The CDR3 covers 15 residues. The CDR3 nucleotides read TGTGCCAGCAGCTTAGCACAGTTCAGGGACTATGGCTACACCTTC. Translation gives CASSLAQFRDYGYTF. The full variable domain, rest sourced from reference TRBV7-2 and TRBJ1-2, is GAGVSQSPSNKVTEKGKDVELRCDPISGHTALYWYRQSLGQGLEFLIYFQGNSAPDKSGLPSDRFSAERTGGSVSTLTIQRTQQEDSAVYLCASSLAQFRDYGYTFGSGTRLTVV.

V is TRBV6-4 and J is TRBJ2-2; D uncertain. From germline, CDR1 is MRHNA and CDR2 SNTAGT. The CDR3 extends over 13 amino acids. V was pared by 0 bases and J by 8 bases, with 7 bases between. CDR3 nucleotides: TGTGCCAGCAGTGACTCGATTGAGGGGGAGCTGTTTTTT. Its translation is CASSDSIEGELFF.

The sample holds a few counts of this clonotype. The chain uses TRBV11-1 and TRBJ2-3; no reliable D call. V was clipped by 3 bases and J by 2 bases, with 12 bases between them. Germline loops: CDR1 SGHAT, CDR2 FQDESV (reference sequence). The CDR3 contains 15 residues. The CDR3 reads CASSFTRLFTDTQYF. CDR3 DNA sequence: TGTGCCAGCAGCTTCACTCGCCTCTTCACAGATACGCAGTATTTT.

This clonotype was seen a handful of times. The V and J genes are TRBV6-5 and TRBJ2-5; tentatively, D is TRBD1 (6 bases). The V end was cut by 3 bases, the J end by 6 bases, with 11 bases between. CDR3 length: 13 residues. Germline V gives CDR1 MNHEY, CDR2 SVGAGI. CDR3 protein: CASSYSTGKTQYF. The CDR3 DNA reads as TGTGCCAGCAGTTATTCTACAGGGAAGACCCAGTACTTC.

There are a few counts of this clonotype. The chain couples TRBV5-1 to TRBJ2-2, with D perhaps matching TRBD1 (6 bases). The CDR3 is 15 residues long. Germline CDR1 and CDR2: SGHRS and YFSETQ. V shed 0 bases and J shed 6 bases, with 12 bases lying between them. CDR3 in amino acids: CASSLVQGISGELFF. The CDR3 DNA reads TGCGCCAGCAGCTTGGTACAGGGAATCTCCGGGGAGCTGTTTTTT.

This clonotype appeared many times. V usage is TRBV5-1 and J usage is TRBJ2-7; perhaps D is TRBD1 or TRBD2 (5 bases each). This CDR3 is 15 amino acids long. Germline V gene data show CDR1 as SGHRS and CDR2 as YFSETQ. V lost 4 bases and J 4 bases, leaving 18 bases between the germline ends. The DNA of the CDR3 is TGCGCCAGCAGCCGCACTGGGACGGAGAGGTACGAGCAGTACTTC. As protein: CASSRTGTERYEQYF.

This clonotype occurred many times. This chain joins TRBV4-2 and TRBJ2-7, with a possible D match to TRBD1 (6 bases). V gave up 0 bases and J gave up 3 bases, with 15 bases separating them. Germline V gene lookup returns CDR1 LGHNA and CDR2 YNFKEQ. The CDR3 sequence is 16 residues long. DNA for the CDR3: TGTGCCAGCAGCCAAGATCTAGAACAGGGTGTCTACGAGCAGTACTTC. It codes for CASSQDLEQGVYEQYF.

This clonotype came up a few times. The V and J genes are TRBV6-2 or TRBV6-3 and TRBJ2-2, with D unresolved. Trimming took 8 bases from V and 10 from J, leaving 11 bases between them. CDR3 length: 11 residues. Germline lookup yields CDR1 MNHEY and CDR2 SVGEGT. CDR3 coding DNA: TGTGCCAGCCGGACCTCGGCGGAGCTGTTTTTT. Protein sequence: CASRTSAELFF.

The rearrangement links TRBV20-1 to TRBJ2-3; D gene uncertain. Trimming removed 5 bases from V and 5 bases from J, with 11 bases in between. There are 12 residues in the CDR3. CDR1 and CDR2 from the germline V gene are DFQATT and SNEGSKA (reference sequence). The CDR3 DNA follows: TGCAGTGCTGTGGGGTTGGGAGATACGCAGTATTTT. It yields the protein CSAVGLGDTQYF.

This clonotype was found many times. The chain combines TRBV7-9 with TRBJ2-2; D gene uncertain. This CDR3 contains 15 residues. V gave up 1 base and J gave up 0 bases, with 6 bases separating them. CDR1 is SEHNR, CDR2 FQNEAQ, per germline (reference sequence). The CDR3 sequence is CASSLGTANTGELFF. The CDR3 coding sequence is TGTGCCAGCAGCTTAGGGACCGCGAACACCGGGGAGCTGTTTTTT.

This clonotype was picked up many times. CDR3 sequence (DNA): TGTGCCAGCAGTACCTCCTACGAGGGCATTCAGTACTTC. This encodes CASSTSYEGIQYF. The chain joins TRBV6-5 to TRBJ2-4, with TRBD2 as a possible D gene (5 bases). The CDR3 spans 13 residues. The V and J ends lost 5 bases and 9 bases respectively, with 14 bases between them. Germline CDR1 MNHEY, CDR2 SVGAGI.

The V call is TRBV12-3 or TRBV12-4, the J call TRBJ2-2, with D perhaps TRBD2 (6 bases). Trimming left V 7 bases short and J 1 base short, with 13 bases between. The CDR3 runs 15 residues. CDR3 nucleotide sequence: TGTGCCAGCAACTTGGGGGGTAGGAACACCGGGGAGCTGTTTTTT. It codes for CASNLGGRNTGELFF.

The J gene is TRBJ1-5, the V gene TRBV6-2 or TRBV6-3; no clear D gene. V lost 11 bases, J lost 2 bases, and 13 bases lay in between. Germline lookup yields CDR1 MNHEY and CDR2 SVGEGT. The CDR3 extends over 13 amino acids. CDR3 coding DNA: TGTGCCGCCGAGGCAGGCCGCAATCAGCCCCAGCATTTT. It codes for CAAEAGRNQPQHF.

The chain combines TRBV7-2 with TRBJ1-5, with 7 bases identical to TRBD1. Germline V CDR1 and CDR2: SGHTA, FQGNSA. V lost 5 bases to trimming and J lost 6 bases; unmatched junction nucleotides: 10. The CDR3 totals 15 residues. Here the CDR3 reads CASSETGQGRQPQHF. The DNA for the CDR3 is TGTGCCAGCAGCGAGACAGGGCAAGGACGTCAGCCCCAGCATTTT.

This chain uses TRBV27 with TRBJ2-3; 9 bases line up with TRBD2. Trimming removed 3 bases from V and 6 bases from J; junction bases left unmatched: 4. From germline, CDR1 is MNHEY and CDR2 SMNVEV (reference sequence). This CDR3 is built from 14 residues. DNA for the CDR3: TGTGCCAGCAGTTTCGTAGCGGGGGTGGATACGCAGTATTTT. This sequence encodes CASSFVAGVDTQYF.

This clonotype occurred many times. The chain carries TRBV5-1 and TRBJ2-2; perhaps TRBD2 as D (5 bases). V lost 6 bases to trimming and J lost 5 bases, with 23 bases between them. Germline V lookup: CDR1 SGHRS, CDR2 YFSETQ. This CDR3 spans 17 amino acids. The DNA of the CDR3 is TGCGCCAGCAATTTCGGGCCTAAAGGACTGGGGACCGGGGAGCTGTTTTTT. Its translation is CASNFGPKGLGTGELFF.

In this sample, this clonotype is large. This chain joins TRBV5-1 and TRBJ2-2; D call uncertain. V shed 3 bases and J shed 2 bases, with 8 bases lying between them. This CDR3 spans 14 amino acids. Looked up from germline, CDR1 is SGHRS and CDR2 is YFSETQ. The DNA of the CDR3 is TGCGCCAGCAGCTCCCCCACAAACACCGGGGAGCTGTTTTTT. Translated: CASSSPTNTGELFF.

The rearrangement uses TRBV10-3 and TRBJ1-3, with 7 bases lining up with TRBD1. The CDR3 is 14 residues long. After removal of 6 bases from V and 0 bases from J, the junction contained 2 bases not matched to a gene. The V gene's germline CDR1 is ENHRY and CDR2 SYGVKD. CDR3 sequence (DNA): TGTGCCATCAGCCGACAGGGCTCTGGAAACACCATATATTTT. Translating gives CAISRQGSGNTIYF.

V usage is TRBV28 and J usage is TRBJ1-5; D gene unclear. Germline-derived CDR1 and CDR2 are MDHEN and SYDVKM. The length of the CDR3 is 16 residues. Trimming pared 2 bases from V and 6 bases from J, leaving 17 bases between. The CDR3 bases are TGTGCCAGCAGTTTACTGGGGATACTACCGCGTCAGCCCCAGCATTTT. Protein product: CASSLLGILPRQPQHF.

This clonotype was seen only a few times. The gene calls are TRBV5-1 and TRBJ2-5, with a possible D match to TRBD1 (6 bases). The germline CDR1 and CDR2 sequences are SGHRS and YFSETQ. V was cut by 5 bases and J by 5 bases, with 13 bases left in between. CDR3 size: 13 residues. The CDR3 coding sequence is TGCGCCAGCAGGGCAGGGGCACGGGAGACCCAGTACTTC. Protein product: CASRAGARETQYF.

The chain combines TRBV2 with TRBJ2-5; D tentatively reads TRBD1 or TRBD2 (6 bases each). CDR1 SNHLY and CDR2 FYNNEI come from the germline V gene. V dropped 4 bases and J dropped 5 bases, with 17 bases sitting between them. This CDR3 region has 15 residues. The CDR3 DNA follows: TGTGCCAGCAGTGTTCCCAGGGGACTTCGGGAGACCCAGTACTTC. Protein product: CASSVPRGLRETQYF.

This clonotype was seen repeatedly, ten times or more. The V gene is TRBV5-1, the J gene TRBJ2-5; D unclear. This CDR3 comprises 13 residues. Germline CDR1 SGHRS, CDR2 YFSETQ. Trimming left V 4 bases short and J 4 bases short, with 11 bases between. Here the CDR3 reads CASSLVGGETQYF. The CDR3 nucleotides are TGCGCCAGCAGCCTAGTGGGTGGAGAGACCCAGTACTTC.